The 25 T cell receptor beta chains below were found in one sample sequenced in a study of OX40 agonist ivuxolimab in advanced cancers. Libraries were prepared by immunoSEQ multiplex PCR; TCRdb keeps only in-frame clonotypes and omits some of them. The table has tens of thousands of clones, over 80% seen once; the top ten hold about 5.4%. This specimen was CD4+ or CD8+ T cells sorted from blood, taken in a trial of the OX40 agonist ivuxolimab. These receptors all come from an adult with an advanced solid tumor such as melanoma, head and neck, liver or kidney cancer.

The DNA for the CDR3 is TGTGCCACCCTGTCTAGGTCCCCGAACACCGGGGAGCTGTTTTTT. It codes for CATLSRSPNTGELFF. This chain links TRBV6-1 with TRBJ2-2, with D uncertain. Germline CDR1 is MNHNS and CDR2 is SASEGT. The V and J ends lost 10 bases and 0 bases respectively, with 15 bases between them. The CDR3 is made up of 15 amino acids.

The chain links TRBV19 to TRBJ2-1; 10 bases map to TRBD2. Trimming took 4 bases from V and 4 from J; bases not matched to a gene: 7. The V gene's germline CDR1 is LNHDA and CDR2 SQIVND (reference sequence). The CDR3 length is 16 residues. CDR3 coding DNA: TGTGCCAGTAGTACAGAGGTACTAGCGGGGTACAATGAGCAGTTCTTC. Translated, it gives CASSTEVLAGYNEQFF.

The V and J genes are TRBV29-1 and TRBJ2-3; no definite D call. Per the germline V gene, CDR1 is SQVTM and CDR2 is ANQGSEA. The CDR3 runs 15 residues. Between the trimmed V and J ends, which lost 0 bases and 2 bases, there was a span of 12 bases. The chain's CDR3 is CSVEDHRMLTDTQYF. The CDR3 nucleotides are TGCAGCGTTGAAGATCACCGGATGCTCACAGATACGCAGTATTTT.

The chain recombines TRBV2 with TRBJ1-1; 10 bases agree with TRBD1. CDR1 and CDR2 from the germline V gene are SNHLY and FYNNEI. V trimming: 6 bases; J trimming: 1 base; junction bases outside the gene matches: 5. The CDR3 runs 15 residues. The CDR3 region is CASRFGTGANTEAFF. In DNA form, the CDR3 reads TGTGCCAGCAGGTTCGGGACAGGGGCGAACACTGAAGCTTTCTTT.

The V gene is TRBV7-9, the J gene TRBJ1-2, with D perhaps matching TRBD1 (5 bases). Deletions cut 10 bases from V and 9 bases from J, with 27 bases between. The CDR3 contains 15 residues. CDR1 and CDR2 (germline): SEHNR, FQNEAQ (reference sequence). CDR3 residues: CAISYGQGGHVRYTF. The CDR3 coding sequence is TGTGCCATCAGTTACGGGCAGGGCGGTCATGTTCGCTACACCTTC.

V and J are TRBV7-9 and TRBJ1-2; no definite D call. This CDR3 has 12 amino acids. Trimming pared 8 bases from V and 8 bases from J, leaving 15 bases between. The germline V gene has CDR1 SEHNR and CDR2 FQNEAQ (reference sequence). The CDR3 DNA reads TGTGCCAGCGCTATGACGGGGAACGGCTACACCTTC. Protein: CASAMTGNGYTF.

The J gene is TRBJ2-3, the V gene TRBV5-1, with 7 bases lining up with TRBD2. Germline assignment: CDR1 SGHRS and CDR2 YFSETQ. The length of the CDR3 is 24 residues. The V segment lost 4 bases and the J segment 4 bases; nucleotides outside the gene matches: 36. The CDR3, as DNA: TGCGCCAGCAGCCCAAAAGGACGGCGTGGGACCGGGACTAACTCTGGTAGTGGGCCAGATACGCAGTATTTT. This sequence encodes CASSPKGRRGTGTNSGSGPDTQYF.

The chain combines TRBV28 with TRBJ2-3; a possible D gene is TRBD2 (6 bases). CDR3 length equals 15 residues. Germline-derived CDR1 and CDR2 are MDHEN and SYDVKM. Trimming took 4 bases from V and 1 from J, leaving 12 bases between them. CDR3 protein: CASSYGGIRTDTQYF. In nucleotides, the CDR3 is TGTGCCAGCAGTTACGGAGGGATACGCACAGATACGCAGTATTTT.

The V and J genes are TRBV18 and TRBJ2-7; 7 nucleotides match TRBD1. Germline values: CDR1 KGHSH, CDR2 LQKENI. The CDR3 consists of 14 residues. The ends lost 3 bases at V and 5 bases at J; junction bases unmatched: 7. The CDR3 loop is CASSPQRQGNEQYF. In DNA, the CDR3 is TGTGCCAGCTCACCCCAGCGACAGGGTAACGAGCAGTACTTC. The entire variable domain, with the rest obtained from reference TRBV18 and TRBJ2-7, is as follows: NAGVMQNPRHLVRRRGQEARLRCSPMKGHSHVYWYRQLPEEGLKFMVYLQKENIIDESGMPKERFSAEFPKEGPSILRIQQVVRGDSAAYFCASSPQRQGNEQYFGPGTRLTVT.

The V gene is TRBV6-1, the J gene TRBJ2-7, with 8 bases identical to TRBD1. V lost 8 bases to trimming and J lost 2 bases; unmatched junction nucleotides: 5. CDR1 is MNHNS and CDR2 is SASEGT in the germline V gene. The CDR3 length is 13 residues. CDR3 in amino acids: CASGTGKAYEQYF. CDR3 sequence (DNA): TGTGCCAGCGGGACAGGTAAAGCCTACGAGCAGTACTTC.

This sequence joins TRBV6-6 and TRBJ2-1; D is possibly TRBD1 or TRBD2 (6 bases each). Deletions cut 1 base from V and 9 bases from J, with 10 bases between. The CDR3 runs to 13 residues. Germline-derived CDR1 and CDR2 are MNHNY and SVGAGI (reference sequence). DNA for the CDR3: TGTGCCAGCAGTTACTTCCCGGGGGCTGAGCAGTTCTTC. It yields the protein CASSYFPGAEQFF.

The chain has TRBV5-4 and TRBJ2-7; 9 nucleotides line up with TRBD2. The trim removed 0 bases at V and 9 bases at J, leaving 10 bases unmatched. CDR3 length: 15 amino acids. Looked up from germline, CDR1 is SGHNT and CDR2 is YYREEE (reference sequence). For the CDR3, the DNA is TGTGCCAGCAGCTTGGAAGCTAGCGGGAATCCGGGGCAGTACTTC. Residues: CASSLEASGNPGQYF.

This sequence joins TRBV29-1 and TRBJ2-7, with a possible D match to TRBD1 (6 bases). V lost 2 bases to trimming and J lost 9 bases, with 17 bases between them. The CDR3 consists of 13 residues. Germline loops: CDR1 SQVTM, CDR2 ANQGSEA. The CDR3 bases are TGCAGCGTTGAACACGTGACAGGTGAGCGGCAGTACTTC. Protein product: CSVEHVTGERQYF.

CDR3 coding DNA: TGTGCCAGCAGCTCACAGCCTCACTCCTACGAGCAGTACTTC. This sequence encodes CASSSQPHSYEQYF. The chain joins TRBV4-2 to TRBJ2-7; D unresolved. Deletions cut 5 bases from V and 0 bases from J, with 11 bases between. The CDR3 runs to 14 residues. Germline CDR1 is LGHNA and CDR2 is YNFKEQ.

In its sample, this clone was seen once. This CDR3 is CASSQQIPGLAGVRQYF. In DNA, the CDR3 is TGTGCCAGCAGCCAACAGATCCCGGGACTAGCGGGAGTCAGGCAGTACTTC. The chain has TRBV21-1 and TRBJ2-7; the D call in the table, TRBD2, was not verified against the DNA. TRBV21-1 is a listed pseudogene. The CDR3 loop spans 17 amino acids.

This clone occurred once. The chain links TRBV5-6 to TRBJ2-1; TRBD2 matches 7 bases. The V gene end was trimmed by 5 bases and the J gene end by 2 bases; junction bases not matched to a gene: 7. The germline V gene encodes CDR1 SGHDT and CDR2 YYEEEE. The CDR3 contains 15 residues. The CDR3 DNA reads TGTGCCAGCAGTTCCGGTGCGGGGGCCTACAATGAGCAGTTCTTC. The encoded protein is CASSSGAGAYNEQFF. The whole variable domain, remainder taken from reference TRBV5-6 and TRBJ2-1, is DAGVTQSPTHLIKTRGQQVTLRCSPKSGHDTVSWYQQALGQGPQFIFQYYEEEERQRGNFPDRFSGHQFPNYSSELNVNALLLGDSALYLCASSSGAGAYNEQFFGPGTRLTVL.

The chain carries TRBV18 and TRBJ2-1; D gene ambiguous. CDR1 is KGHSH and CDR2 is LQKENI in the germline V gene. This CDR3 is 14 amino acids long. Deletions cut 7 bases from V and 9 bases from J, with 19 bases between. CDR3 DNA sequence: TGTGCCAGCTTCCCGGGCTCTCCCCCGGGTGAGCAGTTCTTC. Protein product: CASFPGSPPGEQFF.

This chain connects TRBV2 to TRBJ2-7, with TRBD1 matching 9 bases. The CDR3 runs to 15 residues. After removal of 7 bases from V and 2 bases from J, the junction contained 9 bases not matched to a gene. Germline V lookup: CDR1 SNHLY, CDR2 FYNNEI. CDR3 residues: CASIKQGAVPYEQYF. The DNA for the CDR3 is TGTGCCAGCATTAAACAGGGGGCTGTGCCCTACGAGCAGTACTTC.

The chain joins TRBV6-5 to TRBJ2-3, with D hard to call. V was clipped by 0 bases and J by 0 bases, with 4 bases between them. The CDR3 consists of 14 residues. The germline V gene encodes CDR1 MNHEY and CDR2 SVGAGI. DNA of the CDR3: TGTGCCAGCAGTTACTCTGATAGCACAGATACGCAGTATTTT. Its protein is CASSYSDSTDTQYF.

J is TRBJ1-4 and V is TRBV27; 7 bases are a match to TRBD1. The CDR3 consists of 15 residues. Germline lookup yields CDR1 MNHEY and CDR2 SMNVEV (reference sequence). Trimming removed 6 bases from V and 4 bases from J; junction bases left unmatched: 8. As DNA, the CDR3 is TGTGCCAGCAGGATGACAGGGTGGGGTAATGAAAAACTGTTTTTT. It is translated as CASRMTGWGNEKLFF.

This chain uses TRBV5-1 with TRBJ2-1, with 9 bases identical to TRBD2. V lost 7 bases to trimming and J lost 1 base; unmatched junction nucleotides: 3. The CDR3 is made up of 14 amino acids. From germline, CDR1 is SGHRS and CDR2 YFSETQ. CDR3 loop: CASQRGASYNEQFF. CDR3 DNA sequence: TGCGCCAGCCAGCGGGGGGCATCCTACAATGAGCAGTTCTTC.

The chain employs TRBV2 and TRBJ1-3; D not certain. Germline CDR1 reads SNHLY; CDR2 reads FYNNEI. The CDR3 sequence is 13 residues long. V was cut by 7 bases and J by 0 bases, with 7 bases left in between. The CDR3 reads CASNLRSGNTIYF. CDR3 DNA: TGTGCCAGCAACCTACGCTCTGGAAACACCATATATTTT.

This clone was detected only a few times. The rearrangement uses TRBV19 and TRBJ1-6; a possible D gene is TRBD1 (6 bases). This CDR3 is 17 amino acids long. Trimming removed 5 bases at V and 4 bases at J, with 18 bases between. CDR1 and CDR2 from the germline V gene are LNHDA and SQIVND (reference sequence). The CDR3 loop is CASSPRAGQRYNSPLHF. CDR3 nucleotides: TGTGCCAGTAGTCCCCGGGCGGGACAAAGATATAATTCACCCCTCCACTTT.

The chain is built from TRBV28 and TRBJ2-5; D not resolved. The CDR3 runs 11 residues. The V end was cut by 5 bases, the J end by 1 base, with 2 bases between. The V gene's germline CDR1 is MDHEN and CDR2 SYDVKM. CDR3 protein: CASSLQETQYF. The CDR3 bases are TGTGCCAGCAGTCTCCAAGAGACCCAGTACTTC.

V gene TRBV6-5 combines with J gene TRBJ2-1, with 10 bases aligning to TRBD2. J lost 9 bases, V lost 6 bases, and 11 bases had no gene match. CDR3 length: 15 amino acids. Germline assignment: CDR1 MNHEY and CDR2 SVGAGI. The CDR3 DNA is TGTGCCAGCAGCCTGGGGCTAGCGGGAGTAGGTGAGCAGTTCTTC. Its translation is CASSLGLAGVGEQFF.